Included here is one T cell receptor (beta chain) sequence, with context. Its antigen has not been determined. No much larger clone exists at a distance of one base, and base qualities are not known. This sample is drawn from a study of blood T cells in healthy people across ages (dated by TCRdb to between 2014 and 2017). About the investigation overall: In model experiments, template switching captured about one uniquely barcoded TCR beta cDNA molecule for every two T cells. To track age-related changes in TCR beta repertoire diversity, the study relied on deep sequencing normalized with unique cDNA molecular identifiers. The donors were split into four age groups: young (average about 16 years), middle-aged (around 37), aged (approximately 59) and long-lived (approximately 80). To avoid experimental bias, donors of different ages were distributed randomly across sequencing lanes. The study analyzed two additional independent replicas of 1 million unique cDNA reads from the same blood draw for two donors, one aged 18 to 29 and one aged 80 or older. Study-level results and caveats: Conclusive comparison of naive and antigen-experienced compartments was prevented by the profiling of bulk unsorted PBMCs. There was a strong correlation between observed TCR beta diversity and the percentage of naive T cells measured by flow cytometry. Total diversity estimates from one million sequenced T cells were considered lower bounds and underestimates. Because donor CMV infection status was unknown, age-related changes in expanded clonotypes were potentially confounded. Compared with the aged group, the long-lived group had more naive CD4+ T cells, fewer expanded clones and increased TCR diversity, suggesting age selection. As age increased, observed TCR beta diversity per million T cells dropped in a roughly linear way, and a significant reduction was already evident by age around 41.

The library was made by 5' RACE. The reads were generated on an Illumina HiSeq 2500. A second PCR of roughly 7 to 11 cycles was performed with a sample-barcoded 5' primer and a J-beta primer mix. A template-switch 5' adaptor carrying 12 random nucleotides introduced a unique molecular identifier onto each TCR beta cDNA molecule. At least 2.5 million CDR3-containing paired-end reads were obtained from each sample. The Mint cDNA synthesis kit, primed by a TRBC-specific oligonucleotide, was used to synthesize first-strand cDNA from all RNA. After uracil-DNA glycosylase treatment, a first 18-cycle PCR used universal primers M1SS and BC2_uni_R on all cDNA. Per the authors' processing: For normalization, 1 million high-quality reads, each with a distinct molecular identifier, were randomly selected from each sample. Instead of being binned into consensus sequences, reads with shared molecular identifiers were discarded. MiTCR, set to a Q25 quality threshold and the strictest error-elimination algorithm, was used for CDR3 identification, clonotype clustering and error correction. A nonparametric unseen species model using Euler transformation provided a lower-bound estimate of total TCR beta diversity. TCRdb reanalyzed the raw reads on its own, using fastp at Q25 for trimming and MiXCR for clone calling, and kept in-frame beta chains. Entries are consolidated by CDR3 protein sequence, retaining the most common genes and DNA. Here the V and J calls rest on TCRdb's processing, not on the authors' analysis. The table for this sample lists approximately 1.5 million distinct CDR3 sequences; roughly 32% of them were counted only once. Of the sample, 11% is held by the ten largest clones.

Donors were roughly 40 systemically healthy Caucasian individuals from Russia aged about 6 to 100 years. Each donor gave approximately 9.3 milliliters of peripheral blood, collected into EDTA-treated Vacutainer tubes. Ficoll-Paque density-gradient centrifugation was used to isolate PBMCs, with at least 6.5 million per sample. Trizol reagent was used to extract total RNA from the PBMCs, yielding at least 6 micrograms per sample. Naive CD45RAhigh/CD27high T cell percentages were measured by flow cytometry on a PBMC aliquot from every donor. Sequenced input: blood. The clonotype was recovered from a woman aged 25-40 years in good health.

Read as DNA, the sequence is TGCGCCAGCAGCACAGGTATGGGGGGACTGACTACAAGCGGCTACAATGAGCAGTTCTTC. The encoded protein is CASSTGMGGLTTSGYNEQFF. The chain is made from TRBV4-1 and TRBJ2-1; a tentative D call is TRBD2 (6 bases match). Per the germline V gene, MGHRA is the CDR1 and YSYEKL is the CDR2. The CDR3 covers 20 residues, taking in both the cysteine and the phenylalanine. The entry retains the CDR3 DNA only, 60 bases that are in frame from base 1. The trim is 5 bases for V and 3 bases for J, with a gap of 29 bases between the germline ends.